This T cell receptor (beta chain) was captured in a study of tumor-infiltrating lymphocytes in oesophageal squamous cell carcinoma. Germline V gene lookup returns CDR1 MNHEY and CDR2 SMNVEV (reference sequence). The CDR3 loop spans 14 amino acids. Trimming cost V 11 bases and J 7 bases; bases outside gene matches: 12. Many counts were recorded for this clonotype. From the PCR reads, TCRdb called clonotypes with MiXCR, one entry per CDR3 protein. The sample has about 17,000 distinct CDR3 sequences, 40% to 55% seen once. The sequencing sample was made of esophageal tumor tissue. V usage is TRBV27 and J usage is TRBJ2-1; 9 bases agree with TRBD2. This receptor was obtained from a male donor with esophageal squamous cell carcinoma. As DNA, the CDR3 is TGTGCCTCTCAGTGGGGGACTAGCATTAATGAGCAGTTCTTC. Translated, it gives CASQWGTSINEQFF.